The 32 T cell receptor beta chains in this list originate from one sample, sequenced in a study of regulatory T cells in long-lasting Graves disease. Building of the TCR beta libraries involved iRepertoire HTBI primers and Arm-PCR of CDR3 regions. TCRdb passed the multiplex PCR reads through MiXCR, listing each CDR3 protein once. This table holds 300,000 to 400,000 distinct CDR3 sequences, roughly a sixth found once. Time point indicated: newly diagnosed GD, antithyroid drugs for less than 3 months. Extracted RNA from PBMCs served as the source of the TCR library. The sequenced sample was peripheral blood mononuclear cells (PBMCs), obtained at new diagnosis, from a patient treated with antithyroid drugs. The receptor set was obtained from a female donor with Graves disease.

In its sample, this clonotype was seen many times. The J gene is TRBJ1-4, the V gene TRBV28; maybe TRBD1 (5 bases). The CDR3 loop spans 14 amino acids. CDR1 and CDR2 from the germline V gene are MDHEN and SYDVKM. With 4 bases removed from V and 8 bases from J, the gap between germline ends came to 14 bases. DNA for the CDR3: TGTGCCAGCAGTTCACCCACCGGGACCGAAAAACTGTTTTTT. It is translated as CASSSPTGTEKLFF.

The sample holds many counts of this clonotype. The chain employs TRBV12-5 and TRBJ2-7; 7 nucleotides align to TRBD1. CDR3 length equals 16 residues. With 2 bases clipped from V and 0 bases from J, the junction kept 7 bases outside the gene matches. CDR1 and CDR2 from the germline V gene are LGHNT and FRNRAP. The CDR3 protein is CASGLPDRVSSYEQYF. CDR3 DNA: TGTGCTAGTGGTTTGCCCGACAGGGTGAGCTCCTACGAGCAGTACTTC. The full variable domain, in which reference TRBV12-5 and TRBJ2-7 provide the parts outside the CDR3, is DARVTQTPRHKVTEMGQEVTMRCQPILGHNTVFWYRQTMMQGLELLAYFRNRAPLDDSGMPKDRFSAEMPDATLATLKIQPSEPRDSAVYFCASGLPDRVSSYEQYFGPGTRLTVT.

In its sample, this clonotype was seen a few times. V usage is TRBV30 and J usage is TRBJ2-3; 9 bases fit TRBD2. Germline trimming cut 0 bases from V and 3 bases from J; bases unmatched to any gene: 10. The CDR3 has 17 amino acids. CDR1 and CDR2 (germline): GTSNPN, SVGIG (reference sequence). CDR3 residues: CAWSVWSGGRVTDTQYF. The CDR3 DNA is TGTGCCTGGAGTGTATGGAGTGGCGGGAGGGTGACAGATACGCAGTATTTT.

This clonotype came up once. The chain joins TRBV19 to TRBJ1-2; 9 bases line up with TRBD1. From germline, CDR1 is LNHDA and CDR2 SQIVND (reference sequence). This CDR3 has 13 residues. V shed 4 bases, J shed 8 bases, and the junction held 5 bases outside the gene matches. CDR3 region: CASSTRTGEGYTF. Here the CDR3 DNA reads TGTGCCAGTAGTACTAGGACAGGGGAAGGCTACACCTTC.

The chain uses TRBV4-3 and TRBJ2-5, with TRBD2 matching 9 bases. Germline V gene lookup returns CDR1 LGHNA and CDR2 YSLEER. The CDR3 extends over 16 amino acids. Unmatched junction bases numbered 5, after V lost 3 bases and J lost 0 bases. CDR3 sequence reads: CASSQTGTSYQETQYF. CDR3 DNA sequence: TGCGCCAGCAGCCAGACCGGGACTAGCTACCAAGAGACCCAGTACTTC.

This clonotype has more than one count but fewer than ten. The chain employs TRBV25-1 and TRBJ2-4; TRBD2 is a possible D gene (5 bases). This CDR3 comprises 13 residues. From germline, CDR1 is MGHDK and CDR2 SYGVNS. Trimming removed 2 bases from V and 8 bases from J, with 10 bases in between. This CDR3 reads CASSEETGYIQYF. The CDR3 DNA reads TGTGCCAGCAGTGAAGAGACGGGGTACATTCAGTACTTC.

There are a few counts of this clonotype. The chain combines TRBV5-6 with TRBJ1-6; 8 bases match TRBD1. The V gene's germline CDR1 is SGHDT and CDR2 YYEEEE. V lost 3 bases and J lost 5; bases outside the gene matches: 10. The CDR3 consists of 17 residues. In DNA, the CDR3 is TGTGCCAGCAGCTCAATGGCCAGGGGGCCGAATAATTCACCCCTCCACTTT. Protein: CASSSMARGPNNSPLHF.

This clonotype was observed at least ten times. The chain combines TRBV7-2 with TRBJ2-2; TRBD2 might be the D (6 bases). Looked up from germline, CDR1 is SGHTA and CDR2 is FQGNSA. The CDR3 is made up of 17 amino acids. V lost 8 bases and J lost 0, with 19 bases in between. CDR3 in DNA: TGTGCCAGCGCATTTAGAGCGGCTAGCGCGAACACCGGGGAGCTGTTTTTT. Its translation is CASAFRAASANTGELFF. Filled out from reference TRBV7-2 and TRBJ2-2, the complete variable domain reads GAGVSQSPSNKVTEKGKDVELRCDPISGHTALYWYRQSLGQGLEFLIYFQGNSAPDKSGLPSDRFSAERTGGSVSTLTIQRTQQEDSAVYLCASAFRAASANTGELFFGEGSRLTVL.

In its sample, this clonotype was seen many times. The chain links TRBV2 to TRBJ1-4; 8 nucleotides line up with TRBD1. The CDR3 extends over 14 amino acids. Germline V gene lookup returns CDR1 SNHLY and CDR2 FYNNEI. V lost 6 bases, J lost 8 bases, and 8 bases stayed unmatched. The CDR3 bases are TGTGCCAGCAGCGGGACAGGTGGCGGGGAAAAACTGTTTTTT. It is translated as CASSGTGGGEKLFF.

This clonotype was picked up many times. One end of the junction fails to match germline, which may point to a read error. CDR3 bases: TGCACCAGCAGTGAGTCGAAAGTAGGGTCCTATGGCTACACCTTC. Protein sequence: CTSSESKVGSYGYTF. V usage is TRBV10-2 and J usage is TRBJ1-2; D is ambiguous. Germline V lookup: CDR1 WSHSY, CDR2 SAAADI. This CDR3 is built from 15 residues.

This clonotype was counted many times. This chain connects TRBV10-3 to TRBJ1-1; D is perhaps TRBD1 (5 bases). Germline values: CDR1 ENHRY, CDR2 SYGVKD. This CDR3 has 14 residues. Trimming removed 2 bases at V and 1 base at J, with 8 bases between. The CDR3 region has the DNA TGTGCCATCAGTGAGGAGGGACGGAACACTGAAGCTTTCTTT. Its translation: CAISEEGRNTEAFF.

About this clonotype: A much larger clone is a single base away; this may be a read error. In DNA, the CDR3 is TGTGCCAGCAGTGACGGACAGCCCTATGGCTACACCTTC. It translates to CASSDGQPYGYTF. The chain is built from TRBV27 and TRBJ1-2; D may be TRBD1 (6 bases). The germline gives CDR1 MNHEY, CDR2 SMNVEV (reference sequence). The V gene lost 5 bases and the J gene lost 4 bases, with 11 bases spanning the gap. The CDR3 extends over 13 amino acids.

This rearrangement joins TRBV14 to TRBJ2-1; D is unclear. Deletions cut 3 bases from V and 0 bases from J, with 18 bases between. There are 18 residues in the CDR3. Germline values: CDR1 SGHDN, CDR2 FVKESK. CDR3 sequence (DNA): TGTGCCAGCAGCCAGGAAGCGTTTAGTGGGTCCTCCTACAATGAGCAGTTCTTC. Translation gives CASSQEAFSGSSYNEQFF.

V usage is TRBV6-2 or TRBV6-3 and J usage is TRBJ2-1; 9 nucleotides match TRBD2. J was trimmed by 0 bases and V by 10 bases; bases with no gene match: 19. CDR3 length: 19 amino acids. The germline V gene encodes CDR1 MNHEY and CDR2 SVGEGT. CDR3 nucleotides: TGTGCCATACATACCGGGGGGGCTAGCGGGACTAGCTCCTACAATGAGCAGTTCTTC. This translates into CAIHTGGASGTSSYNEQFF.

In its sample, this clonotype was seen many times. This rearrangement joins TRBV11-2 to TRBJ2-3; 10 bases agree with TRBD2. Germline CDR1 and CDR2: SGHAT and FQNNGV. The V segment lost 3 bases and the J segment 0 bases; nucleotides outside the gene matches: 3. This CDR3 is 16 amino acids long. CDR3 sequence: CASSFNSGGSTDTQYF. DNA of the CDR3: TGTGCCAGCAGCTTTAATAGCGGGGGGAGCACAGATACGCAGTATTTT.

In this sample, this clonotype turned up many times. The chain links TRBV5-4 to TRBJ1-1, with D unresolved. V lost 7 bases and J lost 7, with 20 bases in between. This CDR3 region has 14 residues. CDR1 is SGHNT and CDR2 is YYREEE in the germline V gene (reference sequence). The CDR3 nucleotides are TGTGCCAGCCACACTTACGTACTACCCTATGAAGCTTTCTTT. Amino acid sequence: CASHTYVLPYEAFF.

This clonotype was seen many times. This chain joins TRBV29-1 and TRBJ1-2; maybe TRBD1 (5 bases). Germline V gene sequence: CDR1 SQVTM, CDR2 ANQGSEA. The CDR3 consists of 12 residues. V gave up 3 bases and J gave up 8 bases, with 13 bases separating them. The CDR3 DNA reads as TGCAGCGTTGAGGCCAGGGTGAAAGGCTACACCTTC. Translation: CSVEARVKGYTF. Variable domain in full (rest from reference TRBV29-1 and TRBJ1-2): SAVISQKPSRDICQRGTSLTIQCQVDSQVTMMFWYRQQPGQSLTLIATANQGSEATYESGFVIDKFPISRPNLTFSTLTVSNMSPEDSSIYLCSVEARVKGYTFGSGTRLTVV.

This clonotype has a count of ten or more. This may arise from a read error, as a much more abundant clone is one base away. The conserved phenylalanine or tryptophan is not found at the CDR3 terminus, so this likely reflects a read error. The chain carries TRBV11-2 and TRBJ1-1; D remains ambiguous. CDR1 is SGHAT and CDR2 is FQNNGV in the germline V gene. This CDR3 spans 12 amino acids. V lost 5 bases to trimming and J lost 7 bases, with 11 bases between them. The CDR3 loop is CASSVHSFEAFL. The CDR3 DNA is TGTGCCAGCAGCGTTCACAGTTTTGAAGCTTTCCTT.

The V and J genes are TRBV4-3 and TRBJ1-1; D not resolved. This CDR3 has 15 amino acids. Per the germline V gene, CDR1 is LGHNA and CDR2 is YSLEER. V lost 4 bases to trimming and J lost 3 bases, with 15 bases between them. The CDR3 DNA reads TGCGCCAGCAGCCCATCCCGGGATGGGTACACTGAAGCTTTCTTT. As protein: CASSPSRDGYTEAFF.

This clonotype was counted at least ten times. At one boundary the junction diverges from the germline segment, which might be a read error. V gene TRBV5-1 combines with J gene TRBJ1-6; D may be TRBD1 (5 bases). Looked up from germline, CDR1 is SGHRS and CDR2 is YFSETQ. The CDR3 spans 16 residues. The CDR3 nucleotides are TGTGCCAGCAGCTTGTCGGGGGTAAGGGTGAGTTCACCCCTCCACTTT. It specifies CASSLSGVRVSSPLHF. The full variable domain, its missing parts supplied by reference TRBV5-1 and TRBJ1-6, is KAGVTQTPRYLIKTRGQQVTLSCSPISGHRSVSWYQQTPGQGLQFLFEYFSETQRNKGNFPGRFSGRQFSNSRSEMNVSTLELGDSALYLCASSLSGVRVSSPLHFGNGTRLTVT.

In this sample, this clonotype turned up many times. This chain links TRBV20-1 with TRBJ2-1; 11 bases match TRBD2. The CDR3 consists of 15 residues. V shed 3 bases and J 7 bases; nucleotides not matched to a gene: 8. CDR1 DFQATT and CDR2 SNEGSKA come from the germline V gene (reference sequence). Here the CDR3 DNA reads TGCAGTGCTAGGGGTACTAGCGGGGGAAGAAATGAGCAGTTCTTC. It specifies CSARGTSGGRNEQFF.

This clonotype was detected many times. The chain carries TRBV5-1 and TRBJ2-1; 8 bases fit TRBD2. V shed 0 bases, J shed 8 bases, and the junction held 10 bases outside the gene matches. Germline CDR1 reads SGHRS; CDR2 reads YFSETQ. The CDR3 contains 16 residues. The DNA of the CDR3 is TGCGCCAGCAGCTTGGGGCTCTGGCGGGGGGTTGATGAGCAGTTCTTC. Translation: CASSLGLWRGVDEQFF.

This clonotype has just a few counts. The chain recombines TRBV7-9 with TRBJ2-6; no reliable D call. This CDR3 region has 16 residues. V shed 4 bases and J shed 2 bases, with 12 bases lying between them. The germline V gene encodes CDR1 SEHNR and CDR2 FQNEAQ (reference sequence). The CDR3 reads CASSSDTYAGANVLTF. As DNA, the CDR3 is TGTGCCAGCAGCTCTGACACCTACGCTGGGGCCAACGTCCTGACTTTC.

The table lists this clonotype with a few counts. The chain combines TRBV28 with TRBJ1-5; D gene uncertain. The CDR3 loop spans 17 amino acids. Germline assignment: CDR1 MDHEN and CDR2 SYDVKM. V was pared by 4 bases and J by 4 bases, with 20 bases between. CDR3 in amino acids: CASSSTLRGFANQPQHF. The CDR3 nucleotides are TGTGCCAGCAGTTCGACCCTGCGTGGGTTTGCAAATCAGCCCCAGCATTTT.

This clonotype was counted ten times or more. This chain uses TRBV28 with TRBJ2-7, with 9 bases that match TRBD2. CDR1 and CDR2 (germline): MDHEN, SYDVKM. The CDR3 has 14 amino acids. J lost 2 bases, V lost 5 bases, and 4 bases had no gene match. The CDR3 region is CASSRLAEAYEQYF. CDR3 coding DNA: TGTGCCAGCAGTCGACTAGCGGAAGCCTACGAGCAGTACTTC.

The sample holds many counts of this clonotype. The DNA for the CDR3 is TGTGCCAGCAGCCTCCCGGCCGGGGAGCTGTTTTTT. Encoded protein: CASSLPAGELFF. The chain uses TRBV27 and TRBJ2-2; D is ambiguous. The CDR3 is made up of 12 amino acids. Germline V gives CDR1 MNHEY, CDR2 SMNVEV (reference sequence). V lost 6 bases and J lost 6, with 8 bases in between.

In its sample, this clonotype was seen a few times. The chain combines TRBV4-2 with TRBJ1-1; D not resolved. This CDR3 has 15 residues. The germline CDR1 and CDR2 sequences are LGHNA and YNFKEQ. The V end was cut by 0 bases, the J end by 5 bases, with 13 bases between. The CDR3: CASSQDQLQVTEAFF. CDR3 DNA: TGTGCCAGCAGCCAAGACCAACTTCAGGTAACTGAAGCTTTCTTT.

This clonotype was recorded many times. The chain uses TRBV10-3 and TRBJ1-2; D remains unclear. V was trimmed by 3 bases and J by 2 bases, leaving 7 bases between them. Germline V gene lookup returns CDR1 ENHRY and CDR2 SYGVKD. The CDR3 consists of 13 residues. CDR3 in amino acids: CAISEGPNYGYTF. The CDR3 nucleotides read TGTGCCATCAGTGAAGGTCCGAACTATGGCTACACCTTC.

This clonotype was found many times. The gene calls are TRBV27 and TRBJ2-3, with 11 nucleotides matching TRBD2. The CDR3 sequence is 20 residues long. CDR1 is MNHEY, CDR2 SMNVEV, per germline (reference sequence). V was pared by 5 bases and J by 0 bases, with 16 bases of the junction left unmatched. CDR3 region: CASSPTLGLAGLHSTDTQYF. CDR3 nucleotides: TGTGCCAGCAGTCCTACTCTTGGACTAGCGGGCTTACATAGCACAGATACGCAGTATTTT.

This chain connects TRBV15 to TRBJ1-5, with D maybe TRBD1 (5 bases). The germline CDR1 and CDR2 sequences are LNHNV and YYDKDF (reference sequence). This CDR3 comprises 15 residues. Trimming took 3 bases from V and 10 from J, leaving 19 bases between them. CDR3 sequence reads: CATSSWPQGWEPQHF. CDR3 in DNA: TGTGCCACCAGCAGCTGGCCGCAGGGTTGGGAACCCCAGCATTTT.

The chain couples TRBV27 to TRBJ2-2; TRBD1 matches 8 bases. The CDR3 is 15 residues long. CDR1 and CDR2 (germline): MNHEY, SMNVEV (reference sequence). Losses at the gene ends were 1 base for V and 5 bases for J; bases not matched to a gene: 3. The CDR3 DNA reads TGTGCCAGCAGTTTATTCCGACAGGGGACCGGGGAGCTGTTTTTT. This sequence encodes CASSLFRQGTGELFF.

This clonotype was recorded at least ten times. The CDR3 region has the DNA TGTGCCAGCAGCCCCCAGACTAGCGAGCTATACGAGCAGTACTTC. Protein sequence: CASSPQTSELYEQYF. The chain is built from TRBV7-2 and TRBJ2-7; 8 nucleotides match TRBD2. Germline trimming cut 5 bases from V and 4 bases from J; bases unmatched to any gene: 10. CDR3 size: 15 residues. Germline values: CDR1 SGHTA, CDR2 FQGNSA.